The clone carrying this T cell receptor beta chain was observed many times. Its cognate antigen is unknown. In germline, CDR1 is MNHNS, CDR2 SASEGT. The CDR3 spans 14 residues. After removal of 2 bases from V and 4 bases from J, the junction contained 2 bases not matched to a gene. This record comes from a study of T cells after posttransplantation cyclophosphamide. Whole-study findings and limits: Blood and skin or GI T cell repertoires showed limited TRB overlap.

Cyclophosphamide on days +3 and +4 followed busulfan-fludarabine conditioning and a marrow graft. TCRdb keeps only in-frame clones here, not all; method: immunoSEQ multiplex PCR. The table lists some 16,000 clones, with no singletons. The rearrangement uses TRBV6-1 and TRBJ2-1; 7 bases are a match to TRBD1. The source was PBMCs, collected after allogeneic stem cell transplant with posttransplant cyclophosphamide. This clonotype was sampled from a female patient between 30 and 39 years old who received an allogeneic stem cell transplant from a related donor, was CMV-positive, and had no GVHD. These T cells may partly come from the graft donor. DNA for the CDR3: TGTGCCAGCAGTGAAAGGGGGCTGTACAATGAGCAGTTCTTC. Amino acid sequence: CASSERGLYNEQFF.